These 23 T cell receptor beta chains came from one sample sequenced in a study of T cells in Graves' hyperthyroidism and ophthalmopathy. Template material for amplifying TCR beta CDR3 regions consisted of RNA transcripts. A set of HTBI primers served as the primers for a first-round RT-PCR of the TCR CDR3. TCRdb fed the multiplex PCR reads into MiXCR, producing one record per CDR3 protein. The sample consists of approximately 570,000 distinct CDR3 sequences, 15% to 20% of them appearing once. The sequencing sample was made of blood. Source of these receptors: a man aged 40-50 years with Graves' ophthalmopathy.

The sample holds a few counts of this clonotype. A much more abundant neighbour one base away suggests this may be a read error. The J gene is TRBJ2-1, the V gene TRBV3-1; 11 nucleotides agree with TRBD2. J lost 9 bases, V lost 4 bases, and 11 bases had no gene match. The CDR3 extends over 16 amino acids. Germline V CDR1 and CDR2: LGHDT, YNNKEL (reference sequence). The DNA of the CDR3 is TGTGCCAGCAGCCCGCGTTCTAGCGGGAGGATCGGTGAGCAGTTCTTC. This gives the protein CASSPRSSGRIGEQFF.

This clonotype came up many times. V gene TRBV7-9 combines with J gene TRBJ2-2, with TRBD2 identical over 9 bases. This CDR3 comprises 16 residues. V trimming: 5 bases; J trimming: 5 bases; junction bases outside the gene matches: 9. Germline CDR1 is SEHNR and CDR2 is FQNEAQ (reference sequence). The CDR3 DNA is TGTGCCAGCAGCCATAGCGGGAGCGTCACTACCGGGGAGCTGTTTTTT. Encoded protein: CASSHSGSVTTGELFF.

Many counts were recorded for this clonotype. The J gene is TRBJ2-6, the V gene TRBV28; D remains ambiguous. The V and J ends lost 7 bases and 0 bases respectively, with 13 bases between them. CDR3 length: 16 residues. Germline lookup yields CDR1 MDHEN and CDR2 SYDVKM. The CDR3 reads CASKSPPSSGANVLTF. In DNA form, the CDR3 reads TGTGCCAGCAAGTCCCCTCCAAGCTCTGGGGCCAACGTCCTGACTTTC. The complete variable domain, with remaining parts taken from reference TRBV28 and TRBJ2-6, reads DVKVTQSSRYLVKRTGEKVFLECVQDMDHENMFWYRQDPGLGLRLIYFSYDVKMKEKGDIPEGYSVSREKKERFSLILESASTNQTSMYLCASKSPPSSGANVLTFGAGSRLTVL.

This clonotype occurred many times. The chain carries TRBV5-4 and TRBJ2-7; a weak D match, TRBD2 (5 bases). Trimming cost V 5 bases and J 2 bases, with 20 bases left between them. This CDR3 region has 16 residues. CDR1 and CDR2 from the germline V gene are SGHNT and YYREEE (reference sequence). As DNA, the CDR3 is TGTGCCAGCAGGGGAGCAGGTTCGGGCGGAACCTACGAGCAGTACTTC. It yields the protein CASRGAGSGGTYEQYF.

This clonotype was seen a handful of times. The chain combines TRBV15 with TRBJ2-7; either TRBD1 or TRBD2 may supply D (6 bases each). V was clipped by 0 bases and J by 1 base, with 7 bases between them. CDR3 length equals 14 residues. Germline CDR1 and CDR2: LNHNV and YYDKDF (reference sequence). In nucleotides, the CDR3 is TGTGCCACCAGCAGAGAAGGGGGGTCCTACGAGCAGTACTTC. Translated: CATSREGGSYEQYF. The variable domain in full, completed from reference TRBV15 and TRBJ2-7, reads DAMVIQNPRYQVTQFGKPVTLSCSQTLNHNVMYWYQQKSSQAPKLLFHYYDKDFNNEADTPDNFQSRRPNTSFCFLDIRSPGLGDTAMYLCATSREGGSYEQYFGPGTRLTVT.

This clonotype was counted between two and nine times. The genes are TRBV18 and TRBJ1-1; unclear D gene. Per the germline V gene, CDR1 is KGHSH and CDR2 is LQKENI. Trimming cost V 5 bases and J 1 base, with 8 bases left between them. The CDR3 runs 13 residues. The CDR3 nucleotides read TGTGCCAGCTCAGCAAACAAGAACACTGAAGCTTTCTTT. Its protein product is CASSANKNTEAFF.

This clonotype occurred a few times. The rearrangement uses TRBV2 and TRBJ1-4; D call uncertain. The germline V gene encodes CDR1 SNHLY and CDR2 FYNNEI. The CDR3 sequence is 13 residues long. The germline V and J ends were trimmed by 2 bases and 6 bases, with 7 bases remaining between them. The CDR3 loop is CASSELPDEKLFF. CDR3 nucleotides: TGTGCCAGCAGTGAACTACCGGATGAAAAACTGTTTTTT.

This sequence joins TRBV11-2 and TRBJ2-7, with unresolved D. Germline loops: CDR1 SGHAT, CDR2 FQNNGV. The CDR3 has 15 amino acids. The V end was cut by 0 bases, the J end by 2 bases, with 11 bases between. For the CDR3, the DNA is TGTGCCAGCAGCTTAGATTCGCTAAGCGCCTACGAGCAGTACTTC. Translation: CASSLDSLSAYEQYF.

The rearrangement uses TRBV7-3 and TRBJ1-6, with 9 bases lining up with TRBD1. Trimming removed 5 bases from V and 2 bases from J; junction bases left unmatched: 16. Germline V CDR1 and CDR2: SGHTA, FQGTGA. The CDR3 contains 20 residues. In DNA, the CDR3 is TGTGCCAGCAGCCCACGCCGGGACAGGGAAAGAAGGCCCTATAATTCACCCCTCCACTTT. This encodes CASSPRRDRERRPYNSPLHF.

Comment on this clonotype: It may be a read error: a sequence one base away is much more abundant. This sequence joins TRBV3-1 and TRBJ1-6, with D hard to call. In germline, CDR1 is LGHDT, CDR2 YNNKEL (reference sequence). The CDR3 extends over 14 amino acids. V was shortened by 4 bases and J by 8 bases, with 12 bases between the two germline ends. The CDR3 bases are TGTGCCAGCAGCCCTCGGAAGGCGGATTCACCCCTCCACTTT. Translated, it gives CASSPRKADSPLHF.

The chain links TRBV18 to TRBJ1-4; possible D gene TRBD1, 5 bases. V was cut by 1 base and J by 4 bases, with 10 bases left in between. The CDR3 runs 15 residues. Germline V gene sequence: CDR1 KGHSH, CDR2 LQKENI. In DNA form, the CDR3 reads TGTGCCAGCTCACCACAGCAGGGTGGTAATGAAAAACTGTTTTTT. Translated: CASSPQQGGNEKLFF.

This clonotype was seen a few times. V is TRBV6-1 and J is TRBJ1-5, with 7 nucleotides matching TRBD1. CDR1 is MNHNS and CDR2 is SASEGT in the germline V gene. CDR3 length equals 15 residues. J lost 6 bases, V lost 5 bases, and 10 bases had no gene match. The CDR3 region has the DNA TGTGCCAGCAGTTATGGAGGGGGCGACGGTCAGCCCCAGCATTTT. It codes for CASSYGGGDGQPQHF.

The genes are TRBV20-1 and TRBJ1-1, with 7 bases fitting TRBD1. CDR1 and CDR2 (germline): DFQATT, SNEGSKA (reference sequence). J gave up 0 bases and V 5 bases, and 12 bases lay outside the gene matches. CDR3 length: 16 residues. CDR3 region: CSAGSPGQSMNTEAFF. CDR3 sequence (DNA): TGCAGTGCTGGAAGCCCGGGACAGAGTATGAACACTGAAGCTTTCTTT.

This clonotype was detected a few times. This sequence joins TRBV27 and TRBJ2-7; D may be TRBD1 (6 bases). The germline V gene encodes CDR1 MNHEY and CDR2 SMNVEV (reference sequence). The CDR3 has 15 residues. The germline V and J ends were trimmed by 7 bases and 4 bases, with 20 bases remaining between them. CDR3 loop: CASIGTHRGTYEQYF. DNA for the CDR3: TGTGCCAGCATCGGAACTCATCGAGGGACATACGAGCAGTACTTC.

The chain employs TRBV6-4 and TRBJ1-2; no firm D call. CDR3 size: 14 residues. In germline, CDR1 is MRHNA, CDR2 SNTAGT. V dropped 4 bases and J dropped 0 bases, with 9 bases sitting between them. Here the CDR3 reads CASSALGSNYGYTF. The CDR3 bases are TGTGCCAGCAGTGCCCTGGGGTCTAACTATGGCTACACCTTC.

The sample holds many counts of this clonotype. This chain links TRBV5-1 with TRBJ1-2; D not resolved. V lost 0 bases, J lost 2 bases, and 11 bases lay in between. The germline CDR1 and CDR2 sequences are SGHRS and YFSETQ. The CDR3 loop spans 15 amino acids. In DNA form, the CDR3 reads TGCGCCAGCAGCTTGGGCGGCCAACTCAACTATGGCTACACCTTC. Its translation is CASSLGGQLNYGYTF. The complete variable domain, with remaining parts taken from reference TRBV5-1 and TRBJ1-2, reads KAGVTQTPRYLIKTRGQQVTLSCSPISGHRSVSWYQQTPGQGLQFLFEYFSETQRNKGNFPGRFSGRQFSNSRSEMNVSTLELGDSALYLCASSLGGQLNYGYTFGSGTRLTVV.

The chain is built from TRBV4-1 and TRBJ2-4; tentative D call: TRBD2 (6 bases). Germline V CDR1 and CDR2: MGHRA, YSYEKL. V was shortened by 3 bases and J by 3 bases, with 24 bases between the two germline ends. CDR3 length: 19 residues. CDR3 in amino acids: CASSQIGLRDLSGKNIQYF. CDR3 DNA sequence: TGCGCCAGCAGCCAGATAGGACTGCGGGATCTCAGTGGCAAAAACATTCAGTACTTC.

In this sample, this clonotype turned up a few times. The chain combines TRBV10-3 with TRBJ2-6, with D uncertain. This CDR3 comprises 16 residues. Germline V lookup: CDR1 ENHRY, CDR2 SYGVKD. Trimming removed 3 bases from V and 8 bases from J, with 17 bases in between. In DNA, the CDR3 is TGTGCCATCAGTGACGGACGGGCCTCTGTATCCAACGTCCTGACTTTC. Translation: CAISDGRASVSNVLTF.

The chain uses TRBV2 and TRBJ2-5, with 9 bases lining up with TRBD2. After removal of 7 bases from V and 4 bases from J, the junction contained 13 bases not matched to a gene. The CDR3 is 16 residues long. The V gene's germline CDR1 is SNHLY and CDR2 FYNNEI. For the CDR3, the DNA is TGTGCCAGCACCAGCGGACGCGGGAGGGCTGGAGAGACCCAGTACTTC. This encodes CASTSGRGRAGETQYF.

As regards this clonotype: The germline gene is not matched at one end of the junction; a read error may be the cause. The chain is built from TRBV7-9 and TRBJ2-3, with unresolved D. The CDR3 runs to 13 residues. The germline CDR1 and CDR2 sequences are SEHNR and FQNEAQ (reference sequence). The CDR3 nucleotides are TGTACCAGCAGCCCTAGGAACGCAGATACGCAGTATTTT. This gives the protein CTSSPRNADTQYF.

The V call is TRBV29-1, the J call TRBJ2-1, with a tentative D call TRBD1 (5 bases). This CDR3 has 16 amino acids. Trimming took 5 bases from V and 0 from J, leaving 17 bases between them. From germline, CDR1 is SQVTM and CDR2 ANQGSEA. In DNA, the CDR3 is TGCAGCGTTAGCGCGTATCAGGGAAGCTCCTACAATGAGCAGTTCTTC. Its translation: CSVSAYQGSSYNEQFF.

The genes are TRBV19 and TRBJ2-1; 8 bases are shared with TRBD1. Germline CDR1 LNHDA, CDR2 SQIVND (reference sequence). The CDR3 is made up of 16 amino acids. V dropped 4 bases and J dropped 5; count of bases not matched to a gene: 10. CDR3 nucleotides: TGTGCCAGTAGTACCCATCTAGGGACAGGTAACAATGAGCAGTTCTTC. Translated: CASSTHLGTGNNEQFF. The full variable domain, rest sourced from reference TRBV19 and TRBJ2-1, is DGGITQSPKYLFRKEGQNVTLSCEQNLNHDAMYWYRQDPGQGLRLIYYSQIVNDFQKGDIAEGYSVSREKKESFPLTVTSAQKNPTAFYLCASSTHLGTGNNEQFFGPGTRLTVL.

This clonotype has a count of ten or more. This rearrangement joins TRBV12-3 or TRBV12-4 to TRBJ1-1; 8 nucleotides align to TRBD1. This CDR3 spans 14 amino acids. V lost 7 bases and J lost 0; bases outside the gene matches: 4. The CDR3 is CASTQGALNTEAFF. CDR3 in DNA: TGTGCCAGCACGCAGGGGGCTTTGAACACTGAAGCTTTCTTT.